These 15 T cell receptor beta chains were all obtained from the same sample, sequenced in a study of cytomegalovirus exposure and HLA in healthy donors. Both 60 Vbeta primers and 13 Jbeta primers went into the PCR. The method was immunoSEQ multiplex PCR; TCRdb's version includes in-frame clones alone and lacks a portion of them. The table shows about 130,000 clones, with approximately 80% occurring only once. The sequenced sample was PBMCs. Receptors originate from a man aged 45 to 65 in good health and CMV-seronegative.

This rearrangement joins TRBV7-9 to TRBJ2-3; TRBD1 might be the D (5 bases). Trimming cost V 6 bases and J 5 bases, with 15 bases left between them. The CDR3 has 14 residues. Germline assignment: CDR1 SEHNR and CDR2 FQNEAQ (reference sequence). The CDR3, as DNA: TGTGCCAGCAGTAAGAAGGGGCCCGGAGATACGCAGTATTTT. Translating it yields CASSKKGPGDTQYF.

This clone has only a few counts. The CDR3 protein is CASRLGTGGPGELFF. The CDR3 nucleotides are TGTGCCAGCAGACTTGGGACAGGGGGCCCCGGGGAGCTGTTTTTT. The chain uses TRBV6-5 and TRBJ2-2; 12 bases are a match to TRBD1. In germline, CDR1 is MNHEY, CDR2 SVGAGI. The J segment lost 6 bases and the V segment lost 6 bases, leaving 5 bases of the junction unmatched. The CDR3 contains 15 residues.

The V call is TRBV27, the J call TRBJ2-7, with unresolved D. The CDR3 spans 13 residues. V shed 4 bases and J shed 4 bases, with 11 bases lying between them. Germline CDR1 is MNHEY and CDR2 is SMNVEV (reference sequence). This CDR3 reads CASSSQTGYEQYF. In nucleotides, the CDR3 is TGTGCCAGCAGTTCCCAGACTGGGTACGAGCAGTACTTC.

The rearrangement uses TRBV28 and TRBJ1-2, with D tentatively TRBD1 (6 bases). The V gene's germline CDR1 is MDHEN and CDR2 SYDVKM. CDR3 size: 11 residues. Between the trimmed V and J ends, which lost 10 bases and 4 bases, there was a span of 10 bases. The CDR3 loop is CAIGTPYGYTF. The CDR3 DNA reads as TGTGCCATAGGGACACCCTATGGCTACACCTTC.

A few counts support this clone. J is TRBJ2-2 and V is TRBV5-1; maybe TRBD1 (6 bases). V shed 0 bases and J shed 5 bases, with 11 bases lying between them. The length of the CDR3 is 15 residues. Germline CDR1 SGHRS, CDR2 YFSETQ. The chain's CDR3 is CASSLGRTATGELFF. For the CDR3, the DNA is TGCGCCAGCAGCTTGGGAAGGACAGCAACCGGGGAGCTGTTTTTT. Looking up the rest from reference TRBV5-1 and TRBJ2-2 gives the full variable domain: KAGVTQTPRYLIKTRGQQVTLSCSPISGHRSVSWYQQTPGQGLQFLFEYFSETQRNKGNFPGRFSGRQFSNSRSEMNVSTLELGDSALYLCASSLGRTATGELFFGEGSRLTVL.

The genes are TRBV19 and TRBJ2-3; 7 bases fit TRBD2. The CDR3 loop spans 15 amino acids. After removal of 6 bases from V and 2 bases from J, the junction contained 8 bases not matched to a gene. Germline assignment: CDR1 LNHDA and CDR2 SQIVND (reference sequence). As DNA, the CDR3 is TGTGCCAGTAGCAACGGGGCGGGAGCCACAGATACGCAGTATTTT. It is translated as CASSNGAGATDTQYF.

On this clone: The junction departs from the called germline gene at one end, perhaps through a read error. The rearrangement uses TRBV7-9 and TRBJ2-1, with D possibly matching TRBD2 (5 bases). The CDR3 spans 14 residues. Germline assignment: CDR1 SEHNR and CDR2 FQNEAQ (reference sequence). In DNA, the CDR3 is TGTGCCAGCAGCTTGGTAGGGCGGGTAATTGAGAAGTTCTTC. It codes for CASSLVGRVIEKFF.

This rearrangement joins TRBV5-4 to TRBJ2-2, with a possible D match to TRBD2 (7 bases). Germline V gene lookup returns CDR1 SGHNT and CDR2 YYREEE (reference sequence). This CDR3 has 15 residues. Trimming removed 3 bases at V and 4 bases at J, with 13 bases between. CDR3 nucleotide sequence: TGTGCCAGCAGCTCCCCTGGGGGGGCCACCGGGGAGCTGTTTTTT. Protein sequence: CASSSPGGATGELFF.

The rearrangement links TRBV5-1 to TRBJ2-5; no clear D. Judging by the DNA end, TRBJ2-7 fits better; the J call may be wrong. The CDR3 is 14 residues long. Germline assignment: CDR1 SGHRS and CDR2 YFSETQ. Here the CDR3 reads CASSSQTSSYEQYF. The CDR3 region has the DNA TGCGCCAGCAGCTCACAGACGAGCTCCTACGAGCAGTACTTC.

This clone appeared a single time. CDR3 in amino acids: CASSLGGVQFF. CDR3 coding DNA: TGTGCCAGCAGCTTAGGGGGGGTCCAGTTCTTC. V usage is TRBV11-2 and J usage is TRBJ2-1, with a possible D match to TRBD2 (6 bases). The ends were cut back, 1 base at V and 13 bases at J, with 8 bases in the middle. Germline loops: CDR1 SGHAT, CDR2 FQNNGV. The CDR3 has 11 residues.

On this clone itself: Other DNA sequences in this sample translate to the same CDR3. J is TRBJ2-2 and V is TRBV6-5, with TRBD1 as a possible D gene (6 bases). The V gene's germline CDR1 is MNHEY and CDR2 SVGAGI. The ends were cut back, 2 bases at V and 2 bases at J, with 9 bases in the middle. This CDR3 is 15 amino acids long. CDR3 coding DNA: TGTGCCAGCAGTTACGGACAGATAAACACCGGGGAGCTGTTTTTT. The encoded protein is CASSYGQINTGELFF.

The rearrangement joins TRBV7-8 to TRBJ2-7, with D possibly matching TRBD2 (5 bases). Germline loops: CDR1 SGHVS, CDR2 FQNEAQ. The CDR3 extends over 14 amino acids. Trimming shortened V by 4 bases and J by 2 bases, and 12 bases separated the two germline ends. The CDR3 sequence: CASSWHTAAYEQYF. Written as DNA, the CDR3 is TGTGCCAGCAGCTGGCATACAGCGGCCTACGAGCAGTACTTC.

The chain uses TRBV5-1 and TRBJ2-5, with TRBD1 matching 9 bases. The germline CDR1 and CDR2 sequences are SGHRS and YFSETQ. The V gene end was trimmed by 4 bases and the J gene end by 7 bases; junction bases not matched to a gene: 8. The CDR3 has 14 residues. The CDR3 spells CASSPDRGRGTQYF. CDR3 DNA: TGCGCCAGCAGCCCGGACAGGGGAAGGGGGACCCAGTACTTC. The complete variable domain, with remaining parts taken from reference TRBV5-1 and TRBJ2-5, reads KAGVTQTPRYLIKTRGQQVTLSCSPISGHRSVSWYQQTPGQGLQFLFEYFSETQRNKGNFPGRFSGRQFSNSRSEMNVSTLELGDSALYLCASSPDRGRGTQYFGPGTRLLVL.

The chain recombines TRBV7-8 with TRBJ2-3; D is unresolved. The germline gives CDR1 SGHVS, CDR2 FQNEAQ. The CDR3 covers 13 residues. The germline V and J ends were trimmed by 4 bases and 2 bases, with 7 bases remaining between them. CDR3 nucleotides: TGTGCCAGCAGCTCTGTTTCCACAGATACGCAGTATTTT. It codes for CASSSVSTDTQYF. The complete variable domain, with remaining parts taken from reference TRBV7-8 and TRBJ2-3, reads GAGVSQSPRYKVAKRGQDVALRCDPISGHVSLFWYQQALGQGPEFLTYFQNEAQLDKSGLPSDRFFAERPEGSVSTLKIQRTQQEDSAVYLCASSSVSTDTQYFGPGTRLTVL.

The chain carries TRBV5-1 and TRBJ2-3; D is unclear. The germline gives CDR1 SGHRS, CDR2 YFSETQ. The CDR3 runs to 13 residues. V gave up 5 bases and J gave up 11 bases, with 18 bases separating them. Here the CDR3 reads CASRNYEPFLQYF. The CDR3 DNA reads TGCGCCAGCAGGAACTACGAGCCCTTCTTGCAGTATTTT. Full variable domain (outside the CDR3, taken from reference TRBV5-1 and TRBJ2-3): KAGVTQTPRYLIKTRGQQVTLSCSPISGHRSVSWYQQTPGQGLQFLFEYFSETQRNKGNFPGRFSGRQFSNSRSEMNVSTLELGDSALYLCASRNYEPFLQYFGPGTRLTVL.